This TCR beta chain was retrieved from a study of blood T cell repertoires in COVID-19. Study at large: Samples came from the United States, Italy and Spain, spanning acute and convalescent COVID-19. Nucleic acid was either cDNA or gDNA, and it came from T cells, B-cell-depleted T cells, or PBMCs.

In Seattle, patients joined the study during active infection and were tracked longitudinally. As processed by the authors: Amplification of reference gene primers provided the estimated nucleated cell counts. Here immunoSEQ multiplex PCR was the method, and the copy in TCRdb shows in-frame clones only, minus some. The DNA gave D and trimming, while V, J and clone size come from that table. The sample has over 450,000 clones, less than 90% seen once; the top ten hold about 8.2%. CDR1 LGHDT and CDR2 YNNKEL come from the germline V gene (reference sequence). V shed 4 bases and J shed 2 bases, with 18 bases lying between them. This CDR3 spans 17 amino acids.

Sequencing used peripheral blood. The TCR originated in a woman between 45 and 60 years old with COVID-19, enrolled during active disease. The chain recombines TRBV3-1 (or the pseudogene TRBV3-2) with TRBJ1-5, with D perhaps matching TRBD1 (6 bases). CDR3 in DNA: TGTGCCAGCAGCCCCTGGGCACAAGGGGGACGCAATCAGCCCCAGCATTTT. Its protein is CASSPWAQGGRNQPQHF.